This is a list of T cell receptor beta chains from one sample in a study of blood T cell repertoires in COVID-19. Clones were read by immunoSEQ multiplex PCR, and TCRdb kept only the in-frame ones, dropping some. The sample records about 18,000 clones, around 88% being singletons. The specimen was PBMCs or T cells enriched from blood (not recorded which). The receptors originated from a woman aged 25 to 39 who had recovered from COVID-19. The CDR3 runs from the conserved cysteine through the conserved F or W. D genes are given only for firm matches. The listing skips clone size in some rows; elsewhere it reads once, few, many or a size class.

j_call d_call clone_size v_call cdr3_aa cdr3_nt
TRBJ1-4 NA few TRBV4-2 CASSQDRGNEKLFF TGTGCCAGCAGCCAAGATCGGGGTAATGAAAAACTGTTTTTT
TRBJ2-7 NA NA TRBV5-4 CASSLDRQANYEQYF TGTGCCAGCAGCTTGGACCGACAGGCGAACTACGAGCAGTACTTC
TRBJ2-2 TRBD2 NA TRBV14 CASSLAGGSTGELFF TGTGCCAGCAGCCTAGCGGGGGGGAGCACCGGGGAGCTGTTTTTT
TRBJ1-2 NA NA TRBV12-3/TRBV12-4 CASSLGGRGGYTF TGTGCCAGCAGCCTTGGCGGCCGCGGGGGCTACACCTTC
TRBJ1-1 NA NA TRBV23-1 CASSQNCPMNTEAFF TGCGCCAGCAGTCAGAACTGCCCCATGAACACTGAAGCTTTCTTT
TRBJ1-2 TRBD1 NA TRBV24-1 CATSDRAGTGGLDGYTF TGTGCCACCAGTGATCGTGCCGGGACAGGGGGCTTAGATGGCTACACCTTC
TRBJ2-3 NA NA TRBV3-1/TRBV3-2 CASSQDIYTQYF TGTGCCAGCAGCCAAGATATATATACGCAGTATTTT
TRBJ1-2 NA NA TRBV19 CASSDRSHGYTF TGTGCCAGTAGTGACAGGTCCCATGGCTACACCTTC
TRBJ2-7 TRBD1 NA TRBV4-2 CASSQLREGQGFYEQYF TGTGCCAGCAGCCAACTACGCGAGGGACAGGGCTTCTACGAGCAGTACTTC
TRBJ1-2 NA NA TRBV2 CASSENQGPNYGYTF TGTGCCAGCAGTGAAAACCAGGGTCCTAACTATGGCTACACCTTC
TRBJ2-7 TRBD1 NA TRBV9 CASREQGDEQYF TGTGCCAGCCGAGAGCAGGGGGACGAGCAGTACTTC
TRBJ1-2 NA NA TRBV30 CAWSALRSWGYTF TGTGCCTGGAGTGCACTAAGGTCATGGGGCTACACCTTC
TRBJ2-1 NA NA TRBV6-4 CASSDSSGNYNEQFF TGTGCCAGCAGTGACTCATCCGGGAATTACAATGAGCAGTTCTTC
TRBJ2-1 NA NA TRBV27 CASSSRVAAEQFF TGTGCCAGCAGCTCCCGAGTGGCGGCTGAGCAGTTCTTC
TRBJ2-7 TRBD2 NA TRBV2 CAIGGRGATYEQYF TGTGCCATTGGTGGGCGGGGGGCTACCTACGAGCAGTACTTC
TRBJ1-2 NA NA TRBV12-3/TRBV12-4 CASSFSGDGYTF TGTGCCAGCAGTTTTTCAGGGGACGGCTACACCTTC
TRBJ2-1 NA NA TRBV5-4 CASSPTSNEQFF TGTGCCAGCAGCCCAACTAGCAATGAGCAGTTCTTC
TRBJ1-2 TRBD1 NA TRBV5-4 CASSLGGQGINYGYTF TGTGCCAGCAGCTTAGGTGGACAGGGGATTAACTATGGCTACACCTTC
TRBJ2-5 TRBD2 NA TRBV6-5 CASSWGSSGQETQYF TGTGCCAGCAGTTGGGGTAGTAGCGGGCAAGAGACCCAGTACTTC
TRBJ2-3 TRBD2 NA TRBV2 CASSRTRTSGGDTQYF TGTGCCAGCTCCCGGACTCGGACTAGCGGGGGAGATACGCAGTATTTT
TRBJ2-7 NA NA TRBV7-6 CASSRGPMVNEQYF TGTGCCAGCAGCCGCGGTCCCATGGTCAACGAGCAGTACTTC
TRBJ2-1 TRBD2 once TRBV4-1 CASSQEPSGGAYNEQFF TGCGCCAGCAGCCAAGAGCCTAGCGGGGGGGCCTACAATGAGCAGTTCTTC
TRBJ1-4 NA NA TRBV12-5 CASAWGGSEKLFF TGTGCTAGTGCTTGGGGGGGGAGTGAAAAACTGTTTTTT
TRBJ1-2 TRBD1 NA TRBV2 CASSEVGQGAGGYTF TGTGCCAGCAGTGAAGTCGGACAGGGGGCCGGGGGCTACACCTTC
TRBJ1-4 TRBD1 NA TRBV3-1/TRBV3-2 CASSQEGQGGATNEKLFF TGTGCCAGCAGCCAAGAGGGTCAGGGGGGAGCAACTAATGAAAAACTGTTTTTT
TRBJ2-5 TRBD2 once TRBV7-9 CASSLVAGGETQYF TGTGCCAGCAGCTTAGTGGCGGGGGGCGAGACCCAGTACTTC
TRBJ2-3 NA once TRBV30 CAWNPFGTFSDTQYF TGTGCCTGGAATCCGTTCGGGACATTTTCAGATACGCAGTATTTT